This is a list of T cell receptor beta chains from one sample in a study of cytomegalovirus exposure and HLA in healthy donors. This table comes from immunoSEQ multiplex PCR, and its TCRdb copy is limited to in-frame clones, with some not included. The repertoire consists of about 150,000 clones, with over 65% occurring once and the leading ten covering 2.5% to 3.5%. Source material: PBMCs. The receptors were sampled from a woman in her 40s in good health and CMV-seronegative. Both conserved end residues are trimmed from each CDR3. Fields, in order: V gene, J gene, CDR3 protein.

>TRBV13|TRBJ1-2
ASSLGGTGVSGYT
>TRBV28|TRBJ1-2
ASSEDSAGYGYT
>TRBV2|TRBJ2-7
ASRARQGEVDEQY
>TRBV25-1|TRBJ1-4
ASIDGGGEKLF
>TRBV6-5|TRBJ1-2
ASSPGSSYGYT
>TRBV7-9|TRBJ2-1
ASGDWKYNEQF
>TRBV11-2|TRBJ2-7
ASSLGGTGSFYEQY
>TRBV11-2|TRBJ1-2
ASSKGFSFYGYT
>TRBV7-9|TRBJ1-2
ASSFRSYGYT
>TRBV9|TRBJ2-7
ASSVAGQGLGSEQY
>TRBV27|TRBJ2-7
ASSLAGSSYEQY
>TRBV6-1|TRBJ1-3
ASSESFILAGKRNTIY
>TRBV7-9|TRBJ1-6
ASSQRQPNSPLH
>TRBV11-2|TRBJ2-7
ASSLLPGTGQSYEQY
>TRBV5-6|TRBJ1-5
ASSLGRAGQPQH
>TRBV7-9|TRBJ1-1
ASHGGMNTEAF
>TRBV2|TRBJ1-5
ASSEAGGSYQPQH
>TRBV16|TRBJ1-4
ASSRARTGEKLF
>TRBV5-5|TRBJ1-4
ASSLVAGGEKLF
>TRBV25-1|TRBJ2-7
ASTGVGYYEQY
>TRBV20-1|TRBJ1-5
SATAGQPQH
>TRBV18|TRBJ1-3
ASSPGMTGNTIY
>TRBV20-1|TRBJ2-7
SARGSREQY
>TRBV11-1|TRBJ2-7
ASSPHRGPRDEQY
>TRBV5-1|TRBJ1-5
ASSRRQGGQPQH
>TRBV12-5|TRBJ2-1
ASGLVGAYNEQF
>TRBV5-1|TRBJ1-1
ASSLSPGQGAAEAF
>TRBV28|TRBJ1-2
ASGTRGQGGRSGYT
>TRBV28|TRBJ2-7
ASSLARDLQQY
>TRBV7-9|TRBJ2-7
ASSPIRGPYEQY
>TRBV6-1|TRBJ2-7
ASSEIAGQAYEQY
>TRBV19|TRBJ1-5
ASSMATGAYSNQPQH
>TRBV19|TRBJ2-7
ASEDRDYEQY
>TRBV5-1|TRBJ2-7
ASSLNAGTYEQY
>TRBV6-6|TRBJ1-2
ASSTTGLYGYT
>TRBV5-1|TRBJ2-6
ASSDIGGAGATGANVLT
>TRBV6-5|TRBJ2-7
ASSTTQREDYEQY
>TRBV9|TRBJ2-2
ASSVDQGVNTGELF
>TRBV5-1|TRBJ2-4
ASSLMGRGADIQY
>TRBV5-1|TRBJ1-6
ASSGDSSYNSPLH
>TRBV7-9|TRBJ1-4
ASSFRAGGLGEKLF
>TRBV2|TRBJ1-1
ASSGQGEAF
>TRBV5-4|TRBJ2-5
ASSLSILAGGPETQY
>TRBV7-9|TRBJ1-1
ASSGRTGGYGEAF
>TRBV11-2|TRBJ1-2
ASSRAYAGGPRGYT
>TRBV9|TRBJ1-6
ASSVSPSNSPLH
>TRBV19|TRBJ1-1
ASSIEGRVTEAF
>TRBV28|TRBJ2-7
ASSSPRTGNEQY
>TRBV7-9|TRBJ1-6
ASSLGQGVNSPLH
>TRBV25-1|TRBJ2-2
ASSGTVVTGELF
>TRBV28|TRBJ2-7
ASSRKGLSYEQY
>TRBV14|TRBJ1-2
ASSQVGGETYGYT
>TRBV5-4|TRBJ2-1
ASSPGTGHNEQF
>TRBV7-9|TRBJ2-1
ASSLGGRGEFNNEQF
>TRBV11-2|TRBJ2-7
ASSLVLGPYEQY